The sequence of this T cell receptor beta chain was determined in a study of response to subunit inactivated influenza vaccine. Between the trimmed V and J ends, which lost 4 bases and 6 bases, there was a span of 18 bases. CDR1 and CDR2 from the germline V gene are DFQATT and SNEGSKA (reference sequence). The CDR3 is 14 amino acids. TCRdb fed the RT-PCR reads into MiXCR, producing one record per CDR3 protein. The top ten hold 2.5% to 3.5% of the sample, which has about 540,000 distinct CDR3 sequences, around a quarter seen once. These data were also reused for a study on T cells expressing NK-cell markers. That report adds: The authors generated TCR beta cDNA through 5'RACE template switching with UMIs. Repertoire data for TCR beta were derived from sorted T cells (CD3+CD56+NKG2C+, CD3+CD56+NKG2C- and CD3+CD56-NKG2C+). A handful of donors likewise had their CD3+CD56-NKG2C+ fraction led by these clonotypes.

V and J are TRBV20-1 and TRBJ1-2; tentatively, D is TRBD1 (6 bases). The specimen was CD4+ T cells sorted from PBMCs, collected roughly 13 days after vaccination. The sequence derives from a man aged 45 to 65 who received an inactivated influenza vaccine. Written as DNA, the CDR3 is TGCAGTGCTACCCCTTGGCAGGGGACGGATGGCTACACCTTC. As protein: CSATPWQGTDGYTF.